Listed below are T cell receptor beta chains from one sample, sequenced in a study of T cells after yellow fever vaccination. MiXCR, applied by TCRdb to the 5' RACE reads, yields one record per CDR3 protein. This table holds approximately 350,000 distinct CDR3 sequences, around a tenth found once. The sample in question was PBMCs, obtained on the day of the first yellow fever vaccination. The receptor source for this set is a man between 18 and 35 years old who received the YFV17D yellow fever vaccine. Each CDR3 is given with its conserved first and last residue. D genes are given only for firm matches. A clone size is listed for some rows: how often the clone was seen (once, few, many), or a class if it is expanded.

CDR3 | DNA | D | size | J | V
CASSPTGGGADEQFF | TGTGCCAGCAGCCCGACTGGCGGGGGGGCCGATGAGCAGTTCTTC | TRBD2 | - | TRBJ2-1 | TRBV3-1
CASSSQGIYTEAFF | TGTGCCAGCAGTTCTCAGGGAATTTACACTGAAGCTTTCTTT | - | - | TRBJ1-1 | TRBV12-3/TRBV12-4
CASSQDSRGSNQPQHF | TGCGCCAGCAGCCAAGACTCCAGGGGCAGCAATCAGCCCCAGCATTTT | - | - | TRBJ1-5 | TRBV4-3
CASSTGVPRGGYTF | TGTGCCAGCAGCACCGGGGTCCCCCGCGGAGGCTACACCTTC | - | many | TRBJ1-2 | TRBV9
CASSLERDSYEQYF | TGTGCCAGCAGTTTAGAACGTGATTCCTACGAGCAGTACTTC | - | - | TRBJ2-7 | TRBV12-3/TRBV12-4
CASSSPLSGAAYNEQFF | TGTGCCAGCAGCTCACCTTTGAGCGGGGCGGCCTACAATGAGCAGTTCTTC | TRBD2 | - | TRBJ2-1 | TRBV7-8
CASSRTGEEGEKLFF | TGCGCCAGCAGCCGGACAGGGGAAGAAGGGGAAAAACTGTTTTTT | TRBD1 | few | TRBJ1-4 | TRBV5-1
CASSPGKLFQETQYF | TGTGCCAGCTCACCCGGCAAATTATTCCAAGAGACCCAGTACTTC | - | - | TRBJ2-5 | TRBV18
CSAGTGPGQPQHF | TGCAGTGCTGGGACAGGGCCGGGGCAGCCCCAGCATTTT | TRBD1 | few | TRBJ1-5 | TRBV20-1
CAWSVMVAYEQYF | TGTGCCTGGAGTGTAATGGTAGCCTACGAGCAGTACTTC | - | few | TRBJ2-7 | TRBV30
CSGRWGAGEKLFF | TGCAGTGGCAGGTGGGGGGCTGGTGAAAAACTGTTTTTT | - | - | TRBJ1-4 | TRBV20-1
CASSVKAGETYEQYF | TGTGCCAGCAGCGTAAAAGCGGGGGAAACCTACGAGCAGTACTTC | TRBD2 | many | TRBJ2-7 | TRBV9